This T cell receptor (beta chain) was sequenced for a study of cytomegalovirus exposure and HLA in healthy donors. PCR was performed using 60 Vbeta and 13 Jbeta primers. Data came from immunoSEQ multiplex PCR; TCRdb stores just in-frame clones and leaves some out. The table records 150,000 to 200,000 clones, almost 80% of them present only once. This CDR3 has 16 residues. The germline CDR1 and CDR2 sequences are SGHTA and FQGNSA. Trimming shortened V by 0 bases and J by 3 bases, and 12 bases separated the two germline ends. This chain joins TRBV7-2 and TRBJ2-1; D might be TRBD2 (5 bases). The clonotype originates from a woman aged 45-65 years in good health and CMV-seropositive. The sample taken for sequencing was PBMCs. The CDR3 protein is CASSLASSMHYNEQFF. The CDR3 nucleotides read TGTGCCAGCAGCTTAGCTTCTAGCATGCACTACAATGAGCAGTTCTTC.